A selection of T cell receptor beta chains follows, all from one sample in a study of blood T cell repertoires in COVID-19. TCRdb's table, derived via immunoSEQ multiplex PCR, lists solely in-frame clones and lacks some. The sample carries 200,000 to 250,000 clones, 80% recorded once. Sequencing used peripheral blood. The origin of the receptors is a woman in her seventies with acute or convalescent COVID-19. CDR3s include the opening cysteine and the closing phenylalanine or tryptophan.

v_gene | CDR3aa
TRBV19 | CASSSRQGWEKLFF
TRBV5-4 | CASSFAANEQFF
TRBV6-1 | CASSESGWGGGGETQYF
TRBV7-2 | CASSLGPGGQNTQYF
TRBV11-3 | CASSPQRGAETQYF
TRBV29-1 | CSDLDRTNYGYTF
TRBV2 | CASRRDFPSGANVLTF
TRBV6-2/TRBV6-3 | CASSKGTGAGANVLTF
TRBV3-1/TRBV3-2 | CASSQDGGRGNQPQHF
TRBV5-1 | CASSSDRTNSGNTIYF
TRBV30 | CAWSVTGGSDGYTF
TRBV29-1 | CSVEEWGGNEQFF
TRBV18 | CASSPPTGRRGETQYF
TRBV2 | CASSEGTGGNEQFF
TRBV11-2 | CATGTVNEKLFF
TRBV11-3 | CASSSTLLLSSYNSPLHF
TRBV6-5 | CASSYTGGGQPQHF
TRBV12-5 | CASGPDRDRRTEAFF
TRBV19 | CASSIDLGLGENIQYF
TRBV11-3 | CASSLGGPNTEAFF
TRBV6-5 | CASSYQRKSLYYGYTF
TRBV18 | CASSPEPTGAGNTIYF
TRBV5-1 | CASSTSLSSGDAYEQYF
TRBV4-1 | CASSQEGVSEETQYF
TRBV7-9 | CASSYARQGAYEQYF
TRBV15 | CATSRDLPGSGNTIYF
TRBV19 | CASSTANEQFF
TRBV9 | CASSVLGLTDTQYF
TRBV2 | CASSERRPSQETQYF
TRBV7-9 | CASNLSGQETQYF
TRBV12-3/TRBV12-4 | CASSGLGPYEQYF
TRBV2 | CASSEARRRRHNEQFF
TRBV24-1 | CATSRGNTGELFF
TRBV7-2 | CASSLGQPSYEQYF
TRBV3-1/TRBV3-2 | CASSRRGNPTTHGYTF
TRBV10-3 | CAISPTGRGRNEQFF
TRBV6-2/TRBV6-3 | CASSSGGPAIETQYF
TRBV5-1 | CASSLERGGLDTQYF
TRBV2 | CASSTGLETYEQYF
TRBV6-4 | CASRGLAGYVQETQYF
TRBV6-5 | CASSYSDRAGEQYF
TRBV3-1/TRBV3-2 | CASSQELAGSTDTQYF
TRBV6-5 | CASSPTGTNEKLFF
TRBV11-2 | CASSLLPGIHEQYF
TRBV5-1 | CASSDRTGSGNTIYF
TRBV11-3 | CASSLVFTSEQFF